Below, 8 T cell receptor beta chains from the same sample are listed, as sequenced in a study of blood T cells in healthy people across ages (dated by TCRdb to about 2015). The protocol used for the library was 5' RACE. The instrument given in TCRdb is Illumina HiSeq 2500. A second PCR of roughly 7 to 11 cycles was run with a J-beta primer mix and a sample-barcoded 5' primer. TCRdb handled the public reads itself, with Q25 trimming in fastp and clone calling in MiXCR, and kept productive beta chains. Identical CDR3 proteins give one entry, which carries the most common genes and DNA. Within this sample are over a million distinct CDR3 sequences, with about 45% of them counted one time only. The ten largest clonotypes hold about 4% of the sample. The sequenced sample was blood. These receptors were obtained from a woman aged 18-30 years in good health.

The table lists this clonotype with a few counts. This chain connects TRBV5-1 to TRBJ2-1; D is unresolved. Germline CDR1 SGHRS, CDR2 YFSETQ. The V end lost 4 bases, the J end lost 9 bases, and 14 bases lay between the germline ends. There are 13 residues in the CDR3. CDR3 DNA: TGCGCCAGCAGCGCAACAGTTAATCGTGAGCAGTTCTTC. Translating it yields CASSATVNREQFF.

The rearrangement links TRBV12-5 to TRBJ1-1; possible D gene TRBD1, 6 bases. CDR1 and CDR2 from the germline V gene are LGHNT and FRNRAP. V lost 4 bases and J 1 base, leaving 13 bases between the germline ends. This CDR3 region has 15 residues. The chain's CDR3 is CASGSTDSGNTEAFF. CDR3 nucleotides: TGTGCTAGTGGTTCGACGGACAGCGGGAACACTGAAGCTTTCTTT.

This clonotype appeared once. This rearrangement joins TRBV7-2 to TRBJ2-7; tentatively, D is TRBD1 (6 bases). The J call could be wrong; TRBJ2-4 is a better fit for the DNA end. The CDR3 runs to 13 residues. The germline V gene has CDR1 SGHTA and CDR2 FQGNSA. The CDR3: CASTRTGKDIQYF. The CDR3 DNA reads as TGTGCCAGCACCCGAACAGGGAAGGACATTCAGTACTTC.

This clonotype has just a few counts. CDR3 residues: CASRTGTAAGYTF. The CDR3 region has the DNA TGCGCCAGCAGGACCGGGACAGCGGCGGGCTACACCTTC. This chain links TRBV5-1 with TRBJ1-2; 7 bases agree with TRBD1. With 5 bases clipped from V and 8 bases from J, the junction kept 9 bases outside the gene matches. Germline values: CDR1 SGHRS, CDR2 YFSETQ. The CDR3 runs 13 residues. Full variable domain (outside the CDR3, taken from reference TRBV5-1 and TRBJ1-2): KAGVTQTPRYLIKTRGQQVTLSCSPISGHRSVSWYQQTPGQGLQFLFEYFSETQRNKGNFPGRFSGRQFSNSRSEMNVSTLELGDSALYLCASRTGTAAGYTFGSGTRLTVV.

The rearrangement uses TRBV20-1 and TRBJ2-7; perhaps D is TRBD1 or TRBD2 (6 bases each). The DNA end favors TRBJ2-5, so the J call may be wrong. Germline lookup yields CDR1 DFQATT and CDR2 SNEGSKA (reference sequence). This CDR3 has 13 amino acids. The CDR3 loop is CSASLGGAQTQYF. The DNA for the CDR3 is TGCAGTGCTAGCTTGGGGGGCGCGCAGACCCAGTACTTC.

The chain carries TRBV28 and TRBJ2-7; 7 positions agree with TRBD2. CDR1 is MDHEN and CDR2 is SYDVKM in the germline V gene. V shed 3 bases, J shed 7 bases, and the junction held 12 bases outside the gene matches. The CDR3 has 15 amino acids. The CDR3 region is CASSLGGSQYNEQYF. Written as DNA, the CDR3 is TGTGCCAGCAGTTTGGGCGGGAGTCAGTACAATGAGCAGTACTTC.

This clonotype showed up just a few times. The rearrangement uses TRBV7-9 and TRBJ1-5; D gene ambiguous. V lost 3 bases to trimming and J lost 4 bases, with 10 bases between them. This CDR3 region has 14 residues. The germline V gene encodes CDR1 SEHNR and CDR2 FQNEAQ (reference sequence). CDR3 sequence: CASSLLGLNQPQHF. The CDR3 DNA reads as TGTGCCAGCAGCTTGTTAGGGTTAAATCAGCCCCAGCATTTT.

The rearrangement joins TRBV7-9 to TRBJ1-2, with D possibly TRBD1 on 5 matching bases. The V end was cut by 5 bases, the J end by 0 bases, with 10 bases between. Germline lookup yields CDR1 SEHNR and CDR2 FQNEAQ (reference sequence). The CDR3 runs to 14 residues. The CDR3: CASSVLGPNYGYTF. CDR3 DNA: TGTGCCAGCAGCGTATTGGGACCTAACTATGGCTACACCTTC.